This T cell receptor beta chain was profiled in a study of beta chain features in type 1 diabetes. Every isolated RNA sample was fully reverse transcribed, so sequencing captured expressed TCRB transcripts. Data came from immunoSEQ multiplex PCR; TCRdb stores just in-frame clones and leaves some out. Of under 800,000 clones in the sample, 15% were seen once. This CDR3 has 15 residues. The J segment lost 1 base and the V segment lost 7 bases, leaving 5 bases of the junction unmatched. Germline CDR1 and CDR2: MNHEY and SVGAGI. Specimen: naive CD4+ T cells from blood. This receptor was identified in a man younger than 35 in good health. The chain has TRBV6-5 and TRBJ1-1; 11 bases are a match to TRBD1. This chain's CDR3 is CASTWTGGGNTEAFF. DNA of the CDR3: TGTGCCAGCACCTGGACAGGGGGCGGGAACACTGAAGCTTTCTTT.